This paragraph covers one T cell receptor (beta chain) sequence. Its target antigen remains unknown. Base qualities are not recorded, but no much larger clone differs from it by a single base. These data originate in a study of beta chain features in type 1 diabetes (dated by TCRdb to 2017 to 2018). About the full investigation: No differences in mean age, gender distribution, total cell number or subset yield were found between patients and healthy donors. Regulatory and stem cell-like memory subsets were isolated from only 8 patients and roughly eight healthy donors, whereas naive and central memory subsets came from all 30 or so donors. The study compared the TCRB repertoires of sorted circulating CD4+ T cell subsets in recently diagnosed type 1 diabetes patients with those in matched healthy donors. Across all samples, 90 million to 130 million sorted cells were examined, and cell number per subset correlated strongly with RNA yield.

From each donor, a single peripheral blood sample of 100 to 150 mL on average was drawn into heparinised tubes. Naive, central memory, regulatory and stem cell-like memory CD4+ T cells were sorted on a BD FACSAria II using a panel including CD45RO, CCR7, CD25, CD127, CD95 and CD27. Purity was above 95% for every sorted population. PBMCs were isolated right away by Lymphoprep density gradient centrifugation and were stained directly, without culture. To minimize batch effects, samples were stained and sorted in pairs, one healthy donor with one patient per experiment. The entire isolated RNA was reverse transcribed using the High Capacity cDNA Reverse Transcription Kit, and thus expressed TCRB transcripts were sequenced. Naive, central memory and regulatory T cell samples underwent deep immunoSEQ sequencing, averaging approximately 3.3 million total reads per sample. After sorted cells were lysed in RLT buffer, RNA was extracted with DNase-treated RNeasy Micro or Mini kits, with the choice depending on cell number. To prevent cross-contamination, each cell subset was processed individually, whereas patient and healthy donor samples were processed jointly. Using the immunoSEQ multiplex PCR, TCRB sequences were amplified from cDNA into 87-bp fragments spanning the CDR3 region. Sequencing of the amplicons was performed on the Illumina HiSeq platform. As for the authors' bioinformatics: PCR bias was computationally corrected using synthetic template baselines, reads within Hamming distance 2 were collapsed, and singletons that could not be merged were discarded. Reads were aligned to IMGT to assign V, D and J genes, CDR3 length, and insertions or deletions at six rearrangement sites. Clonotype counts were normalized to sorted cell number within each subset before computing true diversity and Gini coefficients with the tcR R package. Repertoire sharing was quantified using the overlap coefficient calculated on TCRB nucleotide sequences. Out-of-frame TCRB sequences from naive cells were analyzed to stand in for the pre-selection repertoire. TCRdb stores this immuneACCESS table with in-frame sequences only. Part of the clones is absent; in the studies checked, under half of the shortfall reflects unresolved V genes, and no reason is known for the rest. The V and J calls and clone size come from that table; D and trimming were worked out from the DNA. The sample table lists 600,000 to 750,000 clones, under 15% of them with a count of one. Approximately 0.11% of the sample rests with the top ten.

The research as a whole found: Naive, central memory and regulatory TCRB repertoires appeared to be more similar among patients than among healthy donors. Because small numbers of individuals were included in the HLA sub-analyses, any influence of HLA type on TCRB rearrangement was left unresolved. Because cDNA was sequenced instead of genomic DNA, activated cells with high expression could be over-represented, although the groups did not differ in activation or CD3 levels. A moderate but significant shortening of TCRB CDR3 length was observed in type 1 diabetes patients in all four CD4+ subsets. PCR might favor shorter templates, but patient and control samples were amplified and corrected together, so any skew would affect both groups equally. Fewer insertions and more nucleotide deletions at VDJ recombination sites were observed in patients with type 1 diabetes, implying thymic rearrangement abnormalities.

Reading the germline V gene (reference sequence) gives CDR1 GTSNPN and CDR2 SVGIG. Trimming takes 2 bases off V and 4 bases off J; junction bases not matched to a gene: 9. From cysteine to phenylalanine, the CDR3 is 15 amino acids long. The sequence is cut down to CDR3 DNA, 45 bases in frame from base 1. Input material: naive CD4+ T cells from blood. Reading the label with the study, this specimen's cell subset or site is: true naive CD4+ T cells. The chain links TRBV30 with TRBJ2-5; 8 central nucleotides agree with TRBD2. The receptor comes from a man younger than 45 with type 1 diabetes. The sequenced DNA is TGTGCCTGGAGTACCCCGGGGGGGTTTTCAGAGACCCAGTACTTC. This yields the protein CAWSTPGGFSETQYF.